The subject of this entry is one T cell receptor (beta chain). Its antigen is not identified. This record belongs to a study of vaccination effects on CD4 cells after COVID-19. The method was immunoSEQ multiplex PCR; TCRdb's version includes in-frame clones alone and lacks a portion of them. The sample records just over 55,000 clones, 78% being singletons. CDR1 and CDR2 (germline): SGHRS, YFSETQ. The CDR3 loop spans 16 amino acids. The junction had 8 bases not matched to a gene; V was cut back by 3 bases and J by 1 base. Having been cultured for around ten days, the cells underwent CD4+ T cell isolation. Participants got two doses of BNT162b2 or mRNA-1273 vaccine.

The source is a human donor who received a COVID-19 vaccine. Sequencing was performed on CD4+ T cells from PBMCs cultured without peptide, taken after COVID-19 vaccination. The chain joins TRBV5-1 to TRBJ2-5, with 8 bases identical to TRBD2. The CDR3 nucleotides are TGCGCCAGCAGCTGGAATTCGGGGGGGGGCCAAGAGACCCAGTACTTC. It translates to CASSWNSGGGQETQYF.